One and the same sample provided the 3 T cell receptor beta chains below, sequenced in a study of CD8+ T cells in alopecia areata. Following extraction, RNA underwent reverse transcription to cDNA, which served as the sequencing template. Data came from immunoSEQ multiplex PCR; TCRdb stores just in-frame clones and leaves some out. The table shows about 150,000 clones, with around 55% occurring only once. This specimen consisted of CD8+ T cells sorted from blood, obtained at week 0. These receptor sequences come from a human donor with alopecia areata.

This sequence joins TRBV30 and TRBJ2-3, with 7 bases that match TRBD2. CDR3 length equals 14 residues. The junction had 5 bases not matched to a gene; V was cut back by 5 bases and J by 0 bases. CDR1 is GTSNPN and CDR2 is SVGIG in the germline V gene (reference sequence). The CDR3 DNA sequence: TGTGCCTGGCTGGGGAGGGGAAGCACAGATACGCAGTATTTT. It codes for CAWLGRGSTDTQYF. Variable domain in full (rest from reference TRBV30 and TRBJ2-3): SQTIHQWPATLVQPVGSPLSLECTVEGTSNPNLYWYRQAAGRGLQLLFYSVGIGQISSEVPQNLSASRPQDRQFILSSKKLLLSDSGFYLCAWLGRGSTDTQYFGPGTRLTVL.

V is TRBV2 and J is TRBJ1-2; possible D gene TRBD1, 5 bases. Looked up from germline, CDR1 is SNHLY and CDR2 is FYNNEI. The CDR3 has 16 residues. Trimming shortened V by 0 bases and J by 0 bases, and 11 bases separated the two germline ends. The CDR3 region is CASSEAGQEANYGYTF. The CDR3 DNA is TGTGCCAGCAGTGAAGCGGGGCAGGAGGCTAACTATGGCTACACCTTC.

In this sample, this clone turned up a few times. The rearrangement links TRBV7-3 to TRBJ2-3; D remains ambiguous. The CDR3 is 14 residues long. V was shortened by 2 bases and J by 6 bases, with 12 bases between the two germline ends. Germline CDR1 SGHTA, CDR2 FQGTGA. The CDR3 nucleotides are TGTGCCAGCAGCTTAGTTGGTGGGCAGGATACGCAGTATTTT. This gives the protein CASSLVGGQDTQYF.